This paragraph reports one TCR beta chain. As processed by the authors: Without quality scores, immunoSEQ junctional reads could not be filtered like full-length reads. Profiling relied on immunoSEQ multiplex PCR, and the TCRdb table lists in-frame clones only, not all of them. D and trimming were read from the DNA, whereas the V and J calls and clone size are those reported in that table. The data show millions of clones, around nine tenths seen once. V gave up 8 bases and J gave up 8 bases; unmatched junction bases: 9. The CDR3 runs to 14 residues. Germline V gene sequence: CDR1 MGHDK, CDR2 SYGVNS. This specimen comes from a study of shared clonotypes between healthy human individuals. For the study at large: The composition of the donors was a couple of women and a few men aged 18 to 49.

This sequence originates from a man aged 18-30 years in good health. The sequenced material came from naive CD4+ T cells sorted from blood. Subset meaning: CD45RA+ positively selected. The rearrangement uses TRBV25-1 and TRBJ1-4; 9 bases align to TRBD1. The CDR3 spells CASGSGTGSEKLFF. Here the CDR3 DNA reads TGTGCCAGCGGGTCCGGGACAGGGTCCGAAAAACTGTTTTTT.